This T cell receptor beta chain was obtained from a study of identical twins. V dropped 5 bases and J dropped 2; count of bases not matched to a gene: 5. CDR1 and CDR2 (germline): MNHEY, SMNVEV (reference sequence). The CDR3 contains 14 residues. TCRdb re-derived calls from the 5' RACE reads in MiXCR, one entry per CDR3 protein. Here the sample spans approximately 690,000 distinct CDR3 sequences, roughly 6.2% being singletons. This clonotype appeared a few times. The chain has TRBV27 and TRBJ2-5; 7 nucleotides agree with TRBD1. Input material: naive T cells sorted from blood. The sequence derives from a man aged 18-30 years in good health. CDR3 protein: CASSPWDSQETQYF. The CDR3 DNA reads TGTGCCAGCAGTCCGTGGGACAGTCAAGAGACCCAGTACTTC.